This is a list of T cell receptor beta chains from one sample in a study of blood T cells in healthy people across ages. In TCRdb, the 5' RACE reads were re-called with MiXCR into one record per CDR3 protein. The table lists 1.5 million to 2 million distinct CDR3 sequences, roughly 30% of them singletons. Sequenced material: blood. The receptors were sampled from a woman in her thirties in good health. Each CDR3 is given with its conserved first and last residue. A D gene is named only where the DNA matches it firmly. Expanded clones get a size class; other rows say once, few or many, or leave the size out.

abundance,j_gene,v_gene,d_gene,len,CDR3nt,CDR3aa
-,TRBJ2-1,TRBV5-1,-,14,TGCGCCAGCAGTGAGCGCCGAGGATACAATGAGCAGTTCTTC,CASSERRGYNEQFF
-,TRBJ1-1,TRBV7-2,-,14,TGTGCCAGCAGCTTAACGTCCAGAGTGACTGAAGCTTTCTTT,CASSLTSRVTEAFF
once,TRBJ2-6,TRBV9,-,18,TGTGCCAGCAGCGTAGGACCCCGACGGCCCTCTGGGGCCAACGTCCTGACTTTC,CASSVGPRRPSGANVLTF
once,TRBJ1-2,TRBV10-2,-,13,TGCGCCAACAGTGAGAGCCCCGAGACGGGCTACACCTTC,CANSESPETGYTF
few,TRBJ1-1,TRBV5-1,-,15,TGCGCCAGCAGCTTTTCGTGGGCTTGGGGCACTGAAGCTTTCTTT,CASSFSWAWGTEAFF
few,TRBJ2-1,TRBV20-1,-,15,TGCAGTGCTGCTGATGTACCGACCGGCGACAATGAGCAGTTCTTC,CSAADVPTGDNEQFF
many,TRBJ2-7,TRBV3-1,TRBD2,17,TGTGCCAGCAGCCAAGCTCTAGCTTTTAGCGGGACCTACGAGCAGTACTTC,CASSQALAFSGTYEQYF
many,TRBJ2-1,TRBV20-1,-,13,TGCAGTGCTAGAGTACTTCAGAACAATGAGCAGTTCTTC,CSARVLQNNEQFF
-,TRBJ2-2,TRBV20-1,TRBD2,16,TGCAGTGCTAGACCAAGCGGGGGGGGGCGCACCGGGGAGCTGTTTTTT,CSARPSGGGRTGELFF
-,TRBJ2-7,TRBV20-1,TRBD2,14,TGCAGTGCTAGTAAGGGCGGGAGTCTTTTCGAGCAGTACTTC,CSASKGGSLFEQYF
once,TRBJ2-5,TRBV7-9,-,15,TGTGCCAGCAGCTTAATGGTGGGGACCCAAGAGACCCAGTACTTC,CASSLMVGTQETQYF
many,TRBJ2-7,TRBV4-1,-,15,TGCGCCAGCAGCCAGGCCAGGGCCGGCGGTTACGAGCAGTACTTC,CASSQARAGGYEQYF
-,TRBJ2-4,TRBV5-6,-,16,TGTGCCAGCAGCTTGGAAGGGCGCAGGCCCAAAAACATTCAGTACTTC,CASSLEGRRPKNIQYF
-,TRBJ2-1,TRBV7-6,TRBD1,16,TGTGCCAGCAGCTTGAATGGACAGGGGGCTGGGGATGAGCAGTTCTTC,CASSLNGQGAGDEQFF
few,TRBJ1-1,TRBV7-9,-,13,TGTGCCAGCAGCCGGGACATGAGGACTGAAGCTTTCTTT,CASSRDMRTEAFF
-,TRBJ2-7,TRBV3-1,-,15,TGTGCCAGCAGCCAAGGGCAGGGCCTATCCTACGAGCAGTACTTC,CASSQGQGLSYEQYF
-,TRBJ2-1,TRBV5-1,TRBD1,14,TGCGCCAGCAGCTCCGGACAGGAGCTCAATGAGCAGTTCTTC,CASSSGQELNEQFF
-,TRBJ2-3,TRBV7-6,-,11,TGTGCCAGAATGGAACAGGGAGGGCAGTATTTT,CARMEQGGQYF
-,TRBJ2-7,TRBV28,TRBD2,14,TGTGCCAGCAATCTAGCGGGGAGCGAATACGAGCAGTACTTC,CASNLAGSEYEQYF
-,TRBJ1-5,TRBV7-9,-,15,TGTGCCAGCAGCCCCATTACAGGACCGAATCAGCCCCAGCATTTT,CASSPITGPNQPQHF
-,TRBJ2-1,TRBV15,-,14,TGTGCCACCAGCAGAGATTTGCGAGAGGATGAGCAGTTCTTC,CATSRDLREDEQFF
-,TRBJ1-1,TRBV11-2,-,15,TGTGCCAGCAGCTTAGACCCAGGGCCCGTCGCTGAAGCTTTCTTT,CASSLDPGPVAEAFF
few,TRBJ2-3,TRBV9,-,14,TGTGCCAGCAGCGTATTGCCTAGCACAGATACGCAGTATTTT,CASSVLPSTDTQYF
few,TRBJ2-7,TRBV27,TRBD2,14,TGTGCCAGCAGTTTGTCTAGCGGGAGGCTCGAGCAGTACTTC,CASSLSSGRLEQYF
-,TRBJ2-1,TRBV20-1,TRBD1,15,TGCAGTGCTAGGACAGGACAGGGGTTCTACAATGAGCAGTTCTTC,CSARTGQGFYNEQFF
-,TRBJ2-3,TRBV2,-,12,TGTGCCAGCAGGGAAGCCCCAGATACGCAGTATTTT,CASREAPDTQYF
-,TRBJ1-2,TRBV7-8,-,14,TGTGCCAGCAGCACTTTCGGGGGGCAGGCTGGCTACACCTTC,CASSTFGGQAGYTF
-,TRBJ2-5,TRBV5-1,-,13,TGCGCCGGCACGGGATCAGATGGAGAGACCCAGTACTTC,CAGTGSDGETQYF
-,TRBJ2-7,TRBV19,TRBD1,15,TGTGCCAGTAGTATTCTCGGGACAGAATCCTACGAGCAGTACTTC,CASSILGTESYEQYF
-,TRBJ2-2,TRBV12-3/TRBV12-4,TRBD2,13,TGTGCCAGCACAGCGGGACCGGACGGGGAGCTGTTTTTT,CASTAGPDGELFF
-,TRBJ2-7,TRBV5-1,-,13,TGCGCCAGCAGCCGGGTGGGGAGGAACGAGCAGTACTTC,CASSRVGRNEQYF
-,TRBJ2-3,TRBV2,TRBD2,15,TGTGCCAGTAGTGAGCTAGCGGGGAAGGCAGATACGCAGTATTTT,CASSELAGKADTQYF
-,TRBJ1-1,TRBV20-1,-,11,TGCAGTGCTAGGACCGGGACAACGGCTTTCTTT,CSARTGTTAFF
few,TRBJ2-7,TRBV15,-,16,TGTGCCACCAGCAGAGGGAAGGACCTACCCAACTACGAGCAGTACTTC,CATSRGKDLPNYEQYF
few,TRBJ2-2,TRBV29-1,-,12,TGCAGCGTTGAAGAAGCGCCCGGGGAGCTGTTTTTT,CSVEEAPGELFF
few,TRBJ2-5,TRBV20-1,TRBD1,13,TGCAGTGCTCACACAGGGGGCCGGGAGACCCAGTACTTC,CSAHTGGRETQYF
-,TRBJ2-1,TRBV20-1,-,15,TGCAGTGCTGGGGCTGCCCAAATTTCTCCCGATGAGCAGTTCTTC,CSAGAAQISPDEQFF
many,TRBJ2-7,TRBV5-6,-,13,TGTGCCAGCAGCCCCGGTTTAGACTACGAGCAGTACTTC,CASSPGLDYEQYF
-,TRBJ2-1,TRBV21-1,-,13,TGTGCCAGTACAGCGGACAGAGGGGATGAGCAGTTCTTC,CASTADRGDEQFF
-,TRBJ1-3,TRBV4-2,-,16,TGTGCCAGCAGCCAAGATAGGGGCTTAGCTGGAAACACCATATATTTT,CASSQDRGLAGNTIYF
-,TRBJ2-5,TRBV20-1,-,13,TGCAGTGCTAACGGGAAGCTAGGAGAGACCCAGTACTTC,CSANGKLGETQYF
once,TRBJ1-2,TRBV7-9,-,15,TGTGCCAGCAGCTTAGCGGGCTCGGTCGCTGGGGGCTACACCTTC,CASSLAGSVAGGYTF
-,TRBJ2-2,TRBV28,TRBD1,16,TGTGCCAGCAGTTATGGGACAGGGCCGAACACCGGGGAGCTGTTTTTT,CASSYGTGPNTGELFF
few,TRBJ2-1,TRBV27,-,9,TGTACCCATGGGATTGAGCAGTTCTTC,CTHGIEQFF
-,TRBJ2-7,TRBV6-6,-,16,TGTGCCAGCAGTTACTCGAGAGTAAGGAGGGGCTACGAGCAGTACTTC,CASSYSRVRRGYEQYF
-,TRBJ2-7,TRBV7-2,TRBD2,18,TGTGCCAGCAGCTTACATACAGGAGGACTAGCGGGTGCCTACGAGCAGTACTTC,CASSLHTGGLAGAYEQYF
-,TRBJ2-7,TRBV6-1,TRBD2,15,TGTGCCAGCAGTATGCGGGAGGACCCCTACAATGAGCAGTACTTC,CASSMREDPYNEQYF
-,TRBJ2-1,TRBV7-2,TRBD2,14,TGTGCCAGCAGCCCAACTGGACTAGCCAATGAGCAGTTCTTC,CASSPTGLANEQFF
-,TRBJ1-4,TRBV30,-,12,TGTGCCTGGAGTGTACAAGGTGAAAAACTGTTTTTT,CAWSVQGEKLFF